This section outlines one T cell receptor beta chain sequence together with its context. Researchers sorted participants into cohorts using their self-reported clinical history. Two negative PCRs, clearance, or symptom resolution characterized the recovered Cohort 3 donors. This sample is drawn from a study of blood T cell repertoires in COVID-19. For the study at large: PBMCs, B-cell-depleted T cells, or T cells provided the cDNA or gDNA that made up the material.

V lost 4 bases and J 0 bases, leaving 15 bases between the germline ends. Germline loops: CDR1 MDHEN, CDR2 SYDVKM. The CDR3 runs to 16 residues. The method was immunoSEQ multiplex PCR; TCRdb's version includes in-frame clones alone and lacks a portion of them. The repertoire holds fewer than 450,000 clones, with about nine tenths as singletons. The chain carries TRBV28 and TRBJ1-2, with D uncertain. Sequencing was carried out using PBMCs or T cells enriched from blood (not recorded which). The sequence was obtained from a man aged 18 to 30 who had recovered from COVID-19. Here the CDR3 DNA reads TGTGCCAGCAGTTCGGCGGGAGGGCGAGCTAACTATGGCTACACCTTC. It specifies CASSSAGGRANYGYTF.